The 28 T cell receptor beta chains in this list originate from one sample, sequenced in a study of cytomegalovirus exposure and HLA in healthy donors. Data came from immunoSEQ multiplex PCR; TCRdb stores just in-frame clones and leaves some out. The repertoire holds approximately 150,000 clones, with about 85% as singletons. The sample comprised PBMCs. These receptors came from a man aged 25 to 40 in good health and CMV-seropositive.

This clone was seen a handful of times. The chain joins TRBV7-9 to TRBJ2-7; 11 positions agree with TRBD1. CDR1 and CDR2 (germline): SEHNR, FQNEAQ (reference sequence). CDR3 length: 16 residues. After removal of 7 bases from V and 3 bases from J, the junction contained 11 bases not matched to a gene. CDR3 DNA sequence: TGTGCCAGCATCCCCGGGCGGACAGGGGGCGTCTACGAGCAGTACTTC. Translating it yields CASIPGRTGGVYEQYF.

The chain carries TRBV6-4 and TRBJ2-5; 12 bases map to TRBD2. The CDR3 loop spans 16 amino acids. The junction had 4 bases not matched to a gene; V was cut back by 3 bases and J by 2 bases. Germline assignment: CDR1 MRHNA and CDR2 SNTAGT. The CDR3 nucleotides read TGTGCCAGCAGTGAGGGAGGACTAGCGGGGCAAGAGACCCAGTACTTC. This translates into CASSEGGLAGQETQYF.

This clone was counted a single time. V gene TRBV14 combines with J gene TRBJ2-7, with TRBD1 identical over 7 bases. The germline V gene has CDR1 SGHDN and CDR2 FVKESK. V was clipped by 3 bases and J by 3 bases; unmatched bases: 2. The CDR3 runs 13 residues. The CDR3 here is CASSQTGLYEQYF. Written as DNA, the CDR3 is TGTGCCAGCAGCCAGACAGGGCTCTACGAGCAGTACTTC.

This chain uses TRBV9 with TRBJ1-1; unclear D gene. CDR3 length: 15 amino acids. Germline V gene lookup returns CDR1 SGDLS and CDR2 YYNGEE. With 4 bases removed from V and 5 bases from J, the gap between germline ends came to 18 bases. CDR3 DNA: TGTGCCAGCAGCCCTCAACCCCCCGGACTTACTGAAGCTTTCTTT. It yields the protein CASSPQPPGLTEAFF.

The rearrangement links TRBV5-4 to TRBJ2-1, with TRBD2 matching over 12 bases. In germline, CDR1 is SGHNT, CDR2 YYREEE (reference sequence). V shed 8 bases, J shed 7 bases, and the junction held 4 bases outside the gene matches. This CDR3 is built from 13 residues. The CDR3 region is CASSSGGVNEQFF. CDR3 bases: TGTGCCAGTTCTAGCGGGGGGGTAAATGAGCAGTTCTTC.

The chain uses TRBV5-1 and TRBJ1-1; 10 bases are shared with TRBD1. This CDR3 contains 15 residues. V was pared by 4 bases and J by 1 base, with 4 bases of the junction left unmatched. Germline values: CDR1 SGHRS, CDR2 YFSETQ. The CDR3 protein is CASSLRTGGNTEAFF. The DNA for the CDR3 is TGCGCCAGCAGCCTCCGGACAGGGGGGAACACTGAAGCTTTCTTT.

V gene TRBV14 combines with J gene TRBJ2-1, with D hard to call. V gave up 1 base and J gave up 4 bases, with 8 bases separating them. Germline CDR1 is SGHDN and CDR2 is FVKESK. The CDR3 has 14 amino acids. This CDR3 reads CASSQAWSYNEQFF. CDR3 DNA: TGTGCCAGCAGCCAAGCCTGGAGTTACAATGAGCAGTTCTTC. Together with reference TRBV14 and TRBJ2-1, the CDR3 gives the full variable domain: EAGVTQFPSHSVIEKGQTVTLRCDPISGHDNLYWYRRVMGKEIKFLLHFVKESKQDESGMPNNRFLAERTGGTYSTLKVQPAELEDSGVYFCASSQAWSYNEQFFGPGTRLTVL.

This chain links TRBV19 with TRBJ2-7; tentatively, D is TRBD2 (6 bases). The CDR3 covers 13 residues. V gave up 4 bases and J gave up 5 bases, with 12 bases separating them. Germline CDR1 reads LNHDA; CDR2 reads SQIVND (reference sequence). CDR3 residues: CASSRLGRHEQYF. DNA of the CDR3: TGTGCCAGTAGTAGACTAGGAAGGCACGAGCAGTACTTC.

The chain carries TRBV12-5 and TRBJ2-7; unclear D gene. Looked up from germline, CDR1 is LGHNT and CDR2 is FRNRAP. This CDR3 has 14 residues. With 0 bases removed from V and 2 bases from J, the gap between germline ends came to 8 bases. CDR3 DNA sequence: TGTGCTAGTGGTTTGGTAGGCGGTGCCTACGAGCAGTACTTC. Translation: CASGLVGGAYEQYF. Complete variable domain (other parts from reference TRBV12-5 and TRBJ2-7): DARVTQTPRHKVTEMGQEVTMRCQPILGHNTVFWYRQTMMQGLELLAYFRNRAPLDDSGMPKDRFSAEMPDATLATLKIQPSEPRDSAVYFCASGLVGGAYEQYFGPGTRLTVT.

The gene calls are TRBV7-3 and TRBJ2-5; D is perhaps TRBD1 (7 bases). The CDR3 length is 15 residues. Trimming removed 5 bases from V and 0 bases from J, with 13 bases in between. Germline V gene data show CDR1 as SGHTA and CDR2 as FQGTGA. CDR3 amino acids: CASSRGGTDQETQYF. The CDR3 region has the DNA TGTGCCAGCAGCAGAGGGGGGACAGACCAAGAGACCCAGTACTTC.

The chain links TRBV4-3 to TRBJ2-5; TRBD1 matches at 10 bases. Per the germline V gene, CDR1 is LGHNA and CDR2 is YSLEER. J was trimmed by 4 bases and V by 4 bases; bases with no gene match: 3. The CDR3 has 14 residues. DNA of the CDR3: TGCGCCAGCAGCCCCCGACAGGGGGCAGAGACCCAGTACTTC. It codes for CASSPRQGAETQYF.

The chain combines TRBV6-5 with TRBJ1-4; TRBD1 matches 7 bases. In germline, CDR1 is MNHEY, CDR2 SVGAGI. The CDR3 contains 15 residues. Trimming took 4 bases from V and 0 from J; bases not matched to a gene: 2. The CDR3 coding sequence is TGTGCCAGCAGTTGGCAGGGGGCAACTAATGAAAAACTGTTTTTT. It translates to CASSWQGATNEKLFF.

The chain employs TRBV7-2 and TRBJ1-2; D possibly corresponds to TRBD1 (6 bases). With 3 bases removed from V and 4 bases from J, the gap between germline ends came to 24 bases. CDR3 length: 18 residues. From germline, CDR1 is SGHTA and CDR2 FQGNSA. Here the CDR3 reads CASSFKASRGIESYGYTF. CDR3 sequence (DNA): TGTGCCAGCAGCTTTAAGGCTTCCAGGGGCATCGAGAGCTATGGCTACACCTTC.

The gene calls are TRBV4-3 and TRBJ2-7, with D tentatively TRBD2 (6 bases). V was trimmed by 0 bases and J by 5 bases, leaving 20 bases between them. CDR1 is LGHNA, CDR2 YSLEER, per germline. The CDR3 covers 17 residues. CDR3 protein: CASSQDLSRQEGHEQYF. CDR3 DNA sequence: TGCGCCAGCAGCCAAGATCTATCGAGGCAGGAGGGGCACGAGCAGTACTTC.

This clone was detected once. For the CDR3, the DNA is TGTGCCAGCAGCTTAGATACGGGGAGCAATGAGCAGTTCTTC. This encodes CASSLDTGSNEQFF. The chain is built from TRBV11-2 and TRBJ2-1; D may be TRBD2 (5 bases). The CDR3 spans 14 residues. The V end lost 0 bases, the J end lost 6 bases, and 9 bases lay between the germline ends. Looked up from germline, CDR1 is SGHAT and CDR2 is FQNNGV.

This clone was observed a few times. This chain connects TRBV30 to TRBJ1-4; 7 bases fit TRBD1. The CDR3 has 13 residues. The V and J ends lost 1 base and 8 bases, in that order; junction bases with no gene match: 4. Per germline, CDR1 GTSNPN and CDR2 SVGIG (reference sequence). The CDR3, as DNA: TGTGCCTGGAGTGACAGGGGCGGAGAAAAACTGTTTTTT. Its protein product is CAWSDRGGEKLFF.

This chain joins TRBV7-9 and TRBJ2-5, with a possible D match to TRBD2 (7 bases). Germline CDR1 reads SEHNR; CDR2 reads FQNEAQ (reference sequence). Trimming cost V 4 bases and J 2 bases, with 11 bases left between them. The CDR3 is 14 residues long. The CDR3 is CASSSGGRQETQYF. The CDR3 DNA sequence: TGTGCCAGCAGCTCGGGGGGCAGGCAAGAGACCCAGTACTTC.

The rearrangement joins TRBV6-6 to TRBJ1-2; D gene uncertain. Trimming left V 4 bases short and J 0 bases short, with 12 bases between. Germline V lookup: CDR1 MNHNY, CDR2 SVGAGI (reference sequence). CDR3 length equals 15 residues. CDR3 sequence reads: CASSSIGSANYGYTF. CDR3 bases: TGTGCCAGCAGTTCCATTGGCAGCGCTAACTATGGCTACACCTTC.

J is TRBJ2-7 and V is TRBV5-4; 10 nucleotides line up with TRBD2. Per germline, CDR1 SGHNT and CDR2 YYREEE (reference sequence). The V and J ends lost 2 bases and 0 bases, in that order; junction bases with no gene match: 8. The CDR3 extends over 17 amino acids. Here the CDR3 DNA reads TGTGCCAGCAGCTTTGATCCAGCGGGGGGGAGCTCCTACGAGCAGTACTTC. Amino acids: CASSFDPAGGSSYEQYF. Full variable domain (outside the CDR3, taken from reference TRBV5-4 and TRBJ2-7): ETGVTQSPTHLIKTRGQQVTLRCSSQSGHNTVSWYQQALGQGPQFIFQYYREEENGRGNFPPRFSGLQFPNYSSELNVNALELDDSALYLCASSFDPAGGSSYEQYFGPGTRLTVT.

V is TRBV28 and J is TRBJ1-4; tentatively, D is TRBD1 (5 bases). V lost 3 bases and J 11 bases, leaving 13 bases between the germline ends. The CDR3 has 13 amino acids. CDR1 MDHEN and CDR2 SYDVKM come from the germline V gene. This CDR3 reads CASSFTGFDKLFF. CDR3 in DNA: TGTGCCAGCAGTTTTACAGGTTTTGACAAACTGTTTTTT.

V is TRBV7-8 and J is TRBJ2-1; the D gene is possibly TRBD2 (6 bases). Germline CDR1 SGHVS, CDR2 FQNEAQ. This CDR3 is 11 amino acids long. V lost 1 base, J lost 15 bases, and 10 bases lay in between. The CDR3 here is CASSLEGRLFF. The CDR3 DNA follows: TGTGCCAGCAGCTTAGAGGGGAGGCTGTTCTTC.

CDR3 amino acids: CSVVTGGEETQYF. In DNA, the CDR3 is TGCAGCGTTGTAACAGGGGGCGAAGAGACCCAGTACTTC. The chain has TRBV29-1 and TRBJ2-5; 9 nucleotides align to TRBD1. CDR3 length equals 13 residues. J gave up 3 bases and V 4 bases, and 3 bases lay outside the gene matches. CDR1 is SQVTM, CDR2 ANQGSEA, per germline.

The rearrangement uses TRBV4-1 and TRBJ2-5, with TRBD1 identical over 9 bases. Germline trimming cut 4 bases from V and 5 bases from J; bases unmatched to any gene: 8. Germline CDR1 MGHRA, CDR2 YSYEKL. The CDR3 sequence is 15 residues long. In DNA form, the CDR3 reads TGCGCCAGCAGCCGAACCGGGACAGGGAGGGAGACCCAGTACTTC. Translation gives CASSRTGTGRETQYF.

The chain joins TRBV12-5 to TRBJ1-5; D remains ambiguous. Germline CDR1 LGHNT, CDR2 FRNRAP. CDR3 length equals 13 residues. The germline V and J ends were trimmed by 1 base and 5 bases, with 6 bases remaining between them. CDR3 loop: CASGLAPDQPQHF. CDR3 coding DNA: TGTGCTAGTGGTTTGGCTCCAGATCAGCCCCAGCATTTT.

The chain combines TRBV4-3 with TRBJ1-1; D possibly corresponds to TRBD1 (5 bases). Germline CDR1 is LGHNA and CDR2 is YSLEER. This CDR3 has 15 amino acids. Trimming left V 4 bases short and J 3 bases short, with 15 bases between. CDR3 bases: TGCGCCAGCAGCCCCCACAAGGTAGGGGACACTGAAGCTTTCTTT. This translates into CASSPHKVGDTEAFF.

The V call is TRBV7-9, the J call TRBJ1-1; TRBD1 might be the D (5 bases). There are 14 residues in the CDR3. Trimming shortened V by 1 base and J by 5 bases, and 11 bases separated the two germline ends. Germline loops: CDR1 SEHNR, CDR2 FQNEAQ (reference sequence). CDR3 sequence: CASSLEGASTEAFF. In DNA form, the CDR3 reads TGTGCCAGCAGCTTAGAAGGGGCGAGTACTGAAGCTTTCTTT.

V gene TRBV7-2 combines with J gene TRBJ1-6; TRBD1 matches at 9 bases. Unmatched junction bases numbered 7, after V lost 3 bases and J lost 4 bases. CDR3 length: 17 amino acids. Germline V lookup: CDR1 SGHTA, CDR2 FQGNSA. CDR3 amino acids: CASSLGGTGPYNSPLHF. In nucleotides, the CDR3 is TGTGCCAGCAGCTTGGGCGGGACAGGGCCATATAATTCACCCCTCCACTTT.

For this clone: The identical CDR3 is also encoded by other nucleotide sequences in the sample. The rearrangement links TRBV5-1 to TRBJ1-1; 9 bases fit TRBD1. Looked up from germline, CDR1 is SGHRS and CDR2 is YFSETQ. Trimming removed 4 bases from V and 2 bases from J; junction bases left unmatched: 3. This CDR3 is 14 amino acids long. This CDR3 reads CASSLTGGNTEAFF. The CDR3, as DNA: TGCGCCAGCAGCCTGACAGGGGGTAACACTGAAGCTTTCTTT.